This T cell receptor beta chain was identified in a study of technical replicates of blood from a handful of donors. From germline, CDR1 is MNHEY and CDR2 SVGAGI. Unmatched junction bases numbered 5, after V lost 0 bases and J lost 7 bases. CDR3 length equals 16 residues. Clones were sequenced by immunoSEQ multiplex PCR, and TCRdb holds only the in-frame ones, with some missing. Here the sample spans tens of thousands of clones, 90% being singletons. Sequenced material: PBMCs. The sequence came from a human donor in good health. Some clones in this sample may be carry-over from other donors' samples. The rearrangement uses TRBV6-5 and TRBJ2-1; TRBD2 matches at 11 bases. CDR3 loop: CASSYSPSGGYNEQFF. CDR3 in DNA: TGTGCCAGCAGTTACTCTCCTAGCGGGGGGTATAATGAGCAGTTCTTC.